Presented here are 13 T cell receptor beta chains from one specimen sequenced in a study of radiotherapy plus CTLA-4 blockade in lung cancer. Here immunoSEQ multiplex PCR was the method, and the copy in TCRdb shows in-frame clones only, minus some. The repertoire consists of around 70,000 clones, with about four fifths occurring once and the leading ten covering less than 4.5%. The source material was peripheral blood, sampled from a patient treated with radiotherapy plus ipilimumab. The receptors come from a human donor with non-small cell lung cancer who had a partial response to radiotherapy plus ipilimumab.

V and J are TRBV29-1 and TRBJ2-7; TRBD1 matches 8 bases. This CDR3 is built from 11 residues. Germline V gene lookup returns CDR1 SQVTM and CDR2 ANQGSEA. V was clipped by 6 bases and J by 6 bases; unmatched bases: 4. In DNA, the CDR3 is TGCAGCGTAGGGACAGGTGGCGAGCAGTACTTC. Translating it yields CSVGTGGEQYF.

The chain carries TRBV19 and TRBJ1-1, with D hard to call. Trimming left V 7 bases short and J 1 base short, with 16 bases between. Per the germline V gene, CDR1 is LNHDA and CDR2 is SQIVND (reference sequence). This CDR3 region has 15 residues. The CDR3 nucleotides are TGTGCCAGTACCAAGAGGTCCAATGCGAACACTGAAGCTTTCTTT. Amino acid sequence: CASTKRSNANTEAFF.

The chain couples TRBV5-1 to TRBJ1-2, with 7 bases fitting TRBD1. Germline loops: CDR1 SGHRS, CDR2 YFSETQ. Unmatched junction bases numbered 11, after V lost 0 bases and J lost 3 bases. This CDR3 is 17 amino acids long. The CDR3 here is CASSLARDSVSDYGYTF. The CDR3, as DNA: TGCGCCAGCAGCTTGGCCCGGGACAGTGTATCGGACTATGGCTACACCTTC.

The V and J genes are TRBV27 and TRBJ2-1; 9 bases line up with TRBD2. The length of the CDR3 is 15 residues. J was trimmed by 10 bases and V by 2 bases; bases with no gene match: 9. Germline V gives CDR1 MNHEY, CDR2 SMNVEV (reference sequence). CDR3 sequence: CASSLGGGRAKEQFF. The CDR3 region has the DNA TGTGCCAGCAGTTTAGGTGGCGGGAGGGCAAAGGAGCAGTTCTTC.

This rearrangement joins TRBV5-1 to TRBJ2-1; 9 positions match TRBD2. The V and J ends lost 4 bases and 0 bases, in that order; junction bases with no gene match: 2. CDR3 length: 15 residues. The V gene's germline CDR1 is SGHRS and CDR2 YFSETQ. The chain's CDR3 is CASSLSGSSYNEQFF. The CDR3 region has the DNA TGCGCCAGCAGCCTTAGCGGGAGCTCCTACAATGAGCAGTTCTTC.

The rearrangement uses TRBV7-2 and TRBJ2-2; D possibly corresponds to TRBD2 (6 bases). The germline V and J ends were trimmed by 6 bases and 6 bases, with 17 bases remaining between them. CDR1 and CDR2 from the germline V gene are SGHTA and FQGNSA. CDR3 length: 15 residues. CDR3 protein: CASRQGLGGAGELFF. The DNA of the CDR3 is TGTGCCAGCAGGCAGGGTTTAGGAGGGGCCGGGGAGCTGTTTTTT.

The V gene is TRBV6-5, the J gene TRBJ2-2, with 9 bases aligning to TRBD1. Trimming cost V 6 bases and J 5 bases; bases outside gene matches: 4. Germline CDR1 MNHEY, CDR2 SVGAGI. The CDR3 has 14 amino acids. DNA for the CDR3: TGTGCCAGCAGCCGACAGGGGGGAACCGGGGAGCTGTTTTTT. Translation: CASSRQGGTGELFF.

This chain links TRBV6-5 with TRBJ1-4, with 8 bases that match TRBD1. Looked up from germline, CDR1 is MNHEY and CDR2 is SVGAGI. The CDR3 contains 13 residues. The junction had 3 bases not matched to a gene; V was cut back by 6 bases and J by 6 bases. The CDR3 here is CASSVTGDEKLFF. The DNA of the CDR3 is TGTGCCAGCAGCGTGACAGGGGATGAAAAACTGTTTTTT.

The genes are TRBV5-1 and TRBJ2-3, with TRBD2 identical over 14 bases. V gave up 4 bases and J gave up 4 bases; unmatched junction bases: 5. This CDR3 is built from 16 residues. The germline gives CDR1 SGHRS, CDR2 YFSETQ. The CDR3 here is CASSTGLAGGSDTQYF. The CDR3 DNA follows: TGCGCCAGCAGCACCGGACTAGCGGGAGGTTCAGATACGCAGTATTTT.

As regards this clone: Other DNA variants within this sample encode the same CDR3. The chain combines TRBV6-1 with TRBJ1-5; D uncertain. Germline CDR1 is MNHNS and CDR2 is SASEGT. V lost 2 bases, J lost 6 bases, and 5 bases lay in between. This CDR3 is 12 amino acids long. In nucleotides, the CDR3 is TGTGCCAGCAGTGAATCCGGTCAGCCCCAGCATTTT. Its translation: CASSESGQPQHF.

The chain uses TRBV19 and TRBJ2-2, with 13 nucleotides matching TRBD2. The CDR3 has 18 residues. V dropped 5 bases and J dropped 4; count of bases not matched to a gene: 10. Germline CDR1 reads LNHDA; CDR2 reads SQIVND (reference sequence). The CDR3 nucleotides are TGTGCCAGTAGTGCTTCTATGGGACTAGCGGGAAGCACCGGGGAGCTGTTTTTT. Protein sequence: CASSASMGLAGSTGELFF.

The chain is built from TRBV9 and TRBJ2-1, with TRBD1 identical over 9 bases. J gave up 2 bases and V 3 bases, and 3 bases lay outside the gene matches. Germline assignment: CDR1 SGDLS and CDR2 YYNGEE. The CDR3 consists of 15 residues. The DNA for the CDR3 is TGTGCCAGCAGCGGACAGGGGGGAGCCTACAATGAGCAGTTCTTC. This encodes CASSGQGGAYNEQFF.

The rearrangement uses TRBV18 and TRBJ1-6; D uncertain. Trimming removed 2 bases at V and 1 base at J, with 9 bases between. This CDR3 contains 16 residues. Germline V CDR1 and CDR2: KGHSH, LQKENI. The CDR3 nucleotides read TGTGCCAGCTCACCAGGGCAGTGGTCCTATAATTCACCCCTCCACTTT. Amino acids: CASSPGQWSYNSPLHF.